This T cell receptor beta chain was documented in a study of blood T cell repertoires in COVID-19. About the research overall: Samples came from the United States, Italy and Spain, spanning acute and convalescent COVID-19. T cells, B-cell-depleted T cells, or PBMCs provided the cDNA or gDNA that served as material.

Authors' analysis steps: Reference gene primers were amplified, and this amplification served to estimate nucleated cell counts. Measured with immunoSEQ multiplex PCR; TCRdb has only the in-frame clones, and not every one. D and trimming come from the DNA, and the V and J calls and clone size come from that table. The sample records 60,000 to 85,000 clones, about 80% being singletons. Trimming left V 6 bases short and J 5 bases short, with 10 bases between. The CDR3 is made up of 12 amino acids. Germline CDR1 is MDHEN and CDR2 is SYDVKM. This TCR was recovered from a man in his 70s who had recovered from COVID-19. Sequenced input: peripheral blood. J is TRBJ1-2 and V is TRBV28, with D perhaps TRBD1 (5 bases). The CDR3 DNA reads TGTGCCAGCAGAGGGGTCCTATATGGCTACACCTTC. This sequence encodes CASRGVLYGYTF.